This is a list of T cell receptor beta chains from one sample in a study of T cell responses to AZD1222 COVID-19 vaccine. TCRdb's table, derived via immunoSEQ multiplex PCR, lists solely in-frame clones and lacks some. In all, the sample yields over 120,000 clones. Material: peripheral blood. Receptor source: an adult in good health. Both conserved end residues are part of each CDR3. Each record gives: J gene, V gene, D gene, CDR3 DNA, CDR3 protein. D genes are given only for firm matches.

J gene: TRBJ1-1
V gene: TRBV7-9
D gene: TRBD1
CDR3 DNA: TGTGCCAGCAGCATTCGGGACAGGGAGCCTAAGTATGAAGCTTTCTTT
CDR3 protein: CASSIRDREPKYEAFF

J gene: TRBJ1-1
V gene: TRBV10-1
D gene: NA
CDR3 DNA: TGCGCCAGCAGCTCCGGCCTTGAAGCTTTCTTT
CDR3 protein: CASSSGLEAFF

J gene: TRBJ2-7
V gene: TRBV28
D gene: NA
CDR3 DNA: TGTGCCAGCAGTTTATCAGGGGCCGTAGGTTACGAGCAGTACTTC
CDR3 protein: CASSLSGAVGYEQYF

J gene: TRBJ1-2
V gene: TRBV14
D gene: NA
CDR3 DNA: TGTGCCAGCAGCCCCCCGGCGGCAATAGGCTATGGCTACACCTTC
CDR3 protein: CASSPPAAIGYGYTF

J gene: TRBJ1-1
V gene: TRBV19
D gene: NA
CDR3 DNA: TGTGCCAGTAGTATCTCAGGGGTGAACACTGAAGCTTTCTTT
CDR3 protein: CASSISGVNTEAFF

J gene: TRBJ2-4
V gene: TRBV27
D gene: NA
CDR3 DNA: TGTGCCAGCAGTTCGACAAACATAGCCAAAAACATTCAGTACTTC
CDR3 protein: CASSSTNIAKNIQYF

J gene: TRBJ2-7
V gene: TRBV6-2/TRBV6-3
D gene: TRBD1
CDR3 DNA: TGTGCCAGCAGTGCTTGGACAGGGACCTACGAGCAGTACTTC
CDR3 protein: CASSAWTGTYEQYF

J gene: TRBJ1-1
V gene: TRBV2
D gene: NA
CDR3 DNA: TGTGCCAGCAGTGAGGGTTTGAAAGCTTTCTTT
CDR3 protein: CASSEGLKAFF

J gene: TRBJ2-5
V gene: TRBV19
D gene: NA
CDR3 DNA: TGTGCCAGTAGTAATCAGGGATTCAAAGAGACCCAGTACTTC
CDR3 protein: CASSNQGFKETQYF

J gene: TRBJ2-1
V gene: TRBV7-6
D gene: NA
CDR3 DNA: TGTGCCAGCAGCTTAGAGGGGGTACGTGGGAATGAGCAGTTCTTC
CDR3 protein: CASSLEGVRGNEQFF

J gene: TRBJ2-7
V gene: TRBV19
D gene: TRBD1
CDR3 DNA: TGTGCCAGTGGATGGACAGGAGGAGGCGAGCAGTACTTC
CDR3 protein: CASGWTGGGEQYF

J gene: TRBJ2-3
V gene: TRBV5-6
D gene: NA
CDR3 DNA: TGTGCCAGCAGCTTCGGGGTTCCCACAGATACGCAGTATTTT
CDR3 protein: CASSFGVPTDTQYF

J gene: TRBJ1-3
V gene: TRBV28
D gene: NA
CDR3 DNA: TGTGCCAGCAGTTTATTTGTTTTCTCTGGAAACACCATATATTTT
CDR3 protein: CASSLFVFSGNTIYF

J gene: TRBJ2-1
V gene: TRBV6-6
D gene: TRBD2
CDR3 DNA: TGTGCCAGCAGCTCATCGGGCGGCCGCCTGACTAGCGGGGGGGTTTTCTCCTACAATGAGCAGTTCTTC
CDR3 protein: CASSSSGGRLTSGGVFSYNEQFF

J gene: TRBJ2-1
V gene: TRBV6-5
D gene: TRBD2
CDR3 DNA: TGTGCCAGCAGTTCCCCGTTCAGCGGGGGGATCAATGAGCAGTTCTTC
CDR3 protein: CASSSPFSGGINEQFF

J gene: TRBJ1-6
V gene: TRBV6-5
D gene: NA
CDR3 DNA: TGTGCCAGCAGTTACTCGAATTCACCCCTCCACTTT
CDR3 protein: CASSYSNSPLHF

J gene: TRBJ1-2
V gene: TRBV7-2
D gene: TRBD1
CDR3 DNA: TGTGCCAGCAGCTTAGTGAAGGGGGCAATAGTGGGAGATGGCTACACCTTC
CDR3 protein: CASSLVKGAIVGDGYTF

J gene: TRBJ2-3
V gene: TRBV9
D gene: NA
CDR3 DNA: TGTGCCAGCAGCTCAAGGACAGAATCAGATACGCAGTATTTT
CDR3 protein: CASSSRTESDTQYF

J gene: TRBJ1-2
V gene: TRBV7-2
D gene: NA
CDR3 DNA: TGTGCCAGCAGCTCAACGGGAGGTATATATGGCTACACCTTC
CDR3 protein: CASSSTGGIYGYTF

J gene: TRBJ1-1
V gene: TRBV7-9
D gene: TRBD1
CDR3 DNA: TGTGCCAGCACCCTCGACAGGGTCAAATCTGAAGCTTTCTTT
CDR3 protein: CASTLDRVKSEAFF

J gene: TRBJ2-7
V gene: TRBV10-2
D gene: TRBD1
CDR3 DNA: TGCGCCAGCACCGAAGGGACAGGGGGGGCCTACGAGCAGTACTTC
CDR3 protein: CASTEGTGGAYEQYF

J gene: TRBJ1-5
V gene: TRBV15
D gene: NA
CDR3 DNA: TGTGCCACCAGCAGAGGAGGGGCAGGCTATAGCAATCAGCCCCAGCATTTT
CDR3 protein: CATSRGGAGYSNQPQHF

J gene: TRBJ1-1
V gene: TRBV7-9
D gene: NA
CDR3 DNA: TGTGCCAGCAGAGGGATAGGGACCGAGAAAGCTTTCTTT
CDR3 protein: CASRGIGTEKAFF

J gene: TRBJ2-3
V gene: TRBV30
D gene: NA
CDR3 DNA: TGTGCCTGGAGTGTATCCGGTTGGGGTTCAGGGTCAGATACGCAGTATTTT
CDR3 protein: CAWSVSGWGSGSDTQYF

J gene: TRBJ1-1
V gene: TRBV5-1
D gene: NA
CDR3 DNA: TGCGCCAGCAGCTTGGCCGGAATGAACACTGAAGCTTTCTTT
CDR3 protein: CASSLAGMNTEAFF

J gene: TRBJ2-3
V gene: TRBV15
D gene: NA
CDR3 DNA: TGTGCCACCAGTTCGGACTCGCAGGGGGGCTTCACAGATACGCAGTATTTT
CDR3 protein: CATSSDSQGGFTDTQYF

J gene: TRBJ1-5
V gene: TRBV4-1
D gene: NA
CDR3 DNA: TGCGCCAGCAGCCAAGGGTGGGTCTTCATGCGCAATCAGCCCCAGCATTTT
CDR3 protein: CASSQGWVFMRNQPQHF

J gene: TRBJ1-5
V gene: TRBV7-8
D gene: NA
CDR3 DNA: TGTGCCAGCAGCTTAGGGCGGGTATTCAATCAGCCCCAGCATTTT
CDR3 protein: CASSLGRVFNQPQHF

J gene: TRBJ1-2
V gene: TRBV29-1
D gene: NA
CDR3 DNA: TGCAGCGTTGGGTTTAGAGGTGTGGCTGGCTACACCTTC
CDR3 protein: CSVGFRGVAGYTF

J gene: TRBJ1-5
V gene: TRBV10-3
D gene: NA
CDR3 DNA: TGTGCCATATCGCCGGGGTTCAATCAGCCCCAGCATTTT
CDR3 protein: CAISPGFNQPQHF

J gene: TRBJ1-2
V gene: TRBV7-8
D gene: TRBD1
CDR3 DNA: TGTGCCAGCAGCTTAGTAACAGGGGGCGCATCTGGCTACACCTTC
CDR3 protein: CASSLVTGGASGYTF

J gene: TRBJ2-3
V gene: TRBV28
D gene: TRBD1
CDR3 DNA: TGTGCCAGCAGACGTACAGGGGGCACAGATACGCAGTATTTT
CDR3 protein: CASRRTGGTDTQYF

J gene: TRBJ1-1
V gene: TRBV18
D gene: NA
CDR3 DNA: TGTGCCAGCTCACCGGGAACTGAAGCTTTCTTT
CDR3 protein: CASSPGTEAFF

J gene: TRBJ1-5
V gene: TRBV2
D gene: TRBD1
CDR3 DNA: TGTGCCAGCAGGTTATCAGGGGGCCGGCAGCCCCAGCATTTT
CDR3 protein: CASRLSGGRQPQHF

J gene: TRBJ1-1
V gene: TRBV5-4
D gene: NA
CDR3 DNA: TGTGCCAGCAGCTTTTCGGTGGGGGGGAACACTGAAGCTTTCTTT
CDR3 protein: CASSFSVGGNTEAFF

J gene: TRBJ2-7
V gene: TRBV30
D gene: NA
CDR3 DNA: TGTGCCTGCTCACAACAGGGAGGAGAGCAGTACTTC
CDR3 protein: CACSQQGGEQYF

J gene: TRBJ1-4
V gene: TRBV5-1
D gene: NA
CDR3 DNA: TGCGCCAGCAGCTTGGTGGGGGCAGAAAATGAAAAACTGTTTTTT
CDR3 protein: CASSLVGAENEKLFF

J gene: TRBJ2-2
V gene: TRBV7-8
D gene: NA
CDR3 DNA: TGTGCCAGCAGCTTAGGCAGGGTGAACACCGGGGAGCTGTTTTTT
CDR3 protein: CASSLGRVNTGELFF

J gene: TRBJ1-3
V gene: TRBV5-1
D gene: NA
CDR3 DNA: TGCGCCAGCAGCTTACAGGGCTCTGGAAACACCATATATTTT
CDR3 protein: CASSLQGSGNTIYF

J gene: TRBJ1-1
V gene: TRBV7-8
D gene: NA
CDR3 DNA: TGTGCCAGCAGCTTAGTGGACGGGAACACTGAAGCTTTCTTT
CDR3 protein: CASSLVDGNTEAFF

J gene: TRBJ2-7
V gene: TRBV14
D gene: NA
CDR3 DNA: TGTGCCAGCAGCCCAGAGACTGTTCCGACCTACGAGCAGTACTTC
CDR3 protein: CASSPETVPTYEQYF

J gene: TRBJ2-5
V gene: TRBV28
D gene: NA
CDR3 DNA: TGTGCCAGCAGTTTTTCCGTGAACACGGACCAAGAGACCCAGTACTTC
CDR3 protein: CASSFSVNTDQETQYF

J gene: TRBJ1-6
V gene: TRBV7-9
D gene: NA
CDR3 DNA: TGTGCCAGCAGCTTTAATAATTCACCCCTCCACTTT
CDR3 protein: CASSFNNSPLHF

J gene: TRBJ2-1
V gene: TRBV2
D gene: NA
CDR3 DNA: TGTGCCAGTAGAGAGAGGGAGTCCTACAATGAGCAGTTCTTC
CDR3 protein: CASRERESYNEQFF

J gene: TRBJ2-2
V gene: TRBV28
D gene: TRBD2
CDR3 DNA: TGTGCCAGCAGTTTTTGGGCGGGGGGCACTTCAGGGGAGCTGTTTTTT
CDR3 protein: CASSFWAGGTSGELFF

J gene: TRBJ2-2
V gene: TRBV7-3
D gene: NA
CDR3 DNA: TGTGCCAGCAGCTTTTACCCAGGGAACACCGGGGAGCTGTTTTTT
CDR3 protein: CASSFYPGNTGELFF

J gene: TRBJ2-7
V gene: TRBV4-2
D gene: NA
CDR3 DNA: TGTGCCAGCAGCCGCTGGGGGCAGGGATCCTACGAGCAGTACTTC
CDR3 protein: CASSRWGQGSYEQYF

J gene: TRBJ1-1
V gene: TRBV28
D gene: TRBD1
CDR3 DNA: TGTGCCAGCAGTTCGTGGGACAGGGGGCGAGGGTTGAACACTGAAGCTTTCTTT
CDR3 protein: CASSSWDRGRGLNTEAFF

J gene: TRBJ1-1
V gene: TRBV3-1/TRBV3-2
D gene: NA
CDR3 DNA: TGTGCCAGCAGCCAAGATAAGGCAGTGAACACTGAAGCTTTCTTT
CDR3 protein: CASSQDKAVNTEAFF

J gene: TRBJ2-1
V gene: TRBV6-5
D gene: NA
CDR3 DNA: TGTGCCAGCAGTCGAGCGGGTGCCTCCTACAATGAGCAGTTCTTC
CDR3 protein: CASSRAGASYNEQFF

J gene: TRBJ2-3
V gene: TRBV11-1
D gene: NA
CDR3 DNA: TGTGCCAGCAGCCTTCGAGGGTTCACAGATACGCAGTATTTT
CDR3 protein: CASSLRGFTDTQYF

J gene: TRBJ1-1
V gene: TRBV27
D gene: NA
CDR3 DNA: TGTGCCAGCAGTCCTTATGGGGCGGACAGAGATGAAGCTTTCTTT
CDR3 protein: CASSPYGADRDEAFF

J gene: TRBJ1-5
V gene: TRBV19
D gene: TRBD1
CDR3 DNA: TGTGCCAGTAGCCGGGGAGGTACAGGGGTCCGACAGCCCCAGCATTTT
CDR3 protein: CASSRGGTGVRQPQHF